The T cell receptor beta chain under discussion was sequenced for a study of immune evolution from preneoplasia to lung adenocarcinoma. The length of the CDR3 is 15 residues. The ends lost 0 bases at V and 7 bases at J; junction bases unmatched: 5. Germline CDR1 is SGDLS and CDR2 is YYNGEE. The protocol was immunoSEQ multiplex PCR, while the TCRdb copy is restricted to in-frame clones and leaves out a portion. This table holds around 3,500 clones, about 80% found once. The clonotype originates from a person aged 65-85 years with lung adenocarcinoma. The sample was FFPE adjacent normal lung tissue. This chain joins TRBV9 and TRBJ2-2, with 8 bases identical to TRBD2. CDR3 protein: CASSVEGTSYGELFF. The DNA for the CDR3 is TGTGCCAGCAGCGTAGAGGGGACTAGTTACGGGGAGCTGTTTTTT.